This T cell receptor beta chain was recorded in a study of cytomegalovirus exposure and HLA in healthy donors. The study ran its PCR with 60 Vbeta and 13 Jbeta primers. Only in-frame clones appear in the TCRdb table, and some are missing; sequencing was by immunoSEQ multiplex PCR. This sample has 100,000 to 150,000 clones; 80% occur once, and the top ten carry over 3%. The CDR3 totals 15 residues. Germline-derived CDR1 and CDR2 are MNHNY and SVGAGI (reference sequence). V shed 2 bases and J shed 4 bases, with 12 bases lying between them. Source material: PBMCs. The chain has TRBV6-6 and TRBJ1-5; weak D call: TRBD1 (6 bases). The origin of this receptor is a woman aged 40-49 years in good health and CMV-seronegative. CDR3 in amino acids: CASSYKSQGNQPQHF. CDR3 nucleotides: TGTGCCAGCAGTTACAAGTCCCAGGGGAATCAGCCCCAGCATTTT.